This T cell receptor beta chain originates from a study of cytomegalovirus exposure and HLA in healthy donors. Findings of the study overall: Among the most significant clusters, several appeared linked to common viral pathogens in a later analysis. Accurate predictions that matched the HLA-A and HLA-B alleles of most subjects were reportedly made from TCR beta sequences. Earlier findings revealed that most TCR beta V segments proved productive either about 87% or about 30% of the time.

This clone was detected once. Its antigen is not identified. Vbeta (60) and Jbeta (13) primers were used in the PCR. Original processing methods: The authors later counted 65 million to 90 million unique TCR beta chains, about 11 million of them shared. Clones were read by immunoSEQ multiplex PCR, and TCRdb kept only the in-frame ones, dropping some. Clone size and the V and J calls come from that table; the DNA yielded D and trimming. The sample records some 170,000 clones, about four fifths being singletons. The CDR3 has 16 amino acids. CDR1 is MDHEN, CDR2 SYDVKM, per germline. The J segment lost 5 bases and the V segment lost 7 bases, leaving 12 bases of the junction unmatched.

The gene calls are TRBV28 and TRBJ1-4; 8 bases align to TRBD1. This clonotype was sampled from a man in his forties or fifties in good health and CMV-seropositive. Specimen: PBMCs. The CDR3 bases are TGTGCCAGCAAGATCAGGGGGCCCGAGCCAAATGAAAAACTGTTTTTT. This encodes CASKIRGPEPNEKLFF.